This passage covers 8 T cell receptor beta chains from one sample sequenced in a study of blood T cell repertoires in COVID-19. Using immunoSEQ multiplex PCR, the repertoire was profiled, and TCRdb retains in-frame clones only, with some absent. The table includes under 500,000 clones, more than 80% detected once. What was sequenced was PBMCs or T cells enriched from blood (not recorded which). The receptors shown here come from a man younger than 45 who had recovered from COVID-19.

This chain joins TRBV25-1 and TRBJ1-1; 9 nucleotides agree with TRBD1. V was pared by 3 bases and J by 5 bases, with 4 bases of the junction left unmatched. Germline loops: CDR1 MGHDK, CDR2 SYGVNS. The length of the CDR3 is 14 residues. DNA for the CDR3: TGTGCCAGCAGTGATTTTGACAGGGGGACTGAAGCTTTCTTT. Its translation: CASSDFDRGTEAFF.

The V call is TRBV9, the J call TRBJ1-2, with 9 bases identical to TRBD1. Germline CDR1 SGDLS, CDR2 YYNGEE. V lost 3 bases, J lost 4 bases, and 1 base stayed unmatched. The CDR3 has 13 amino acids. The CDR3 here is CASSGQGVYGYTF. Written as DNA, the CDR3 is TGTGCCAGCAGCGGACAGGGGGTCTATGGCTACACCTTC.

The genes are TRBV10-2 and TRBJ2-2; 7 bases match TRBD2. J lost 8 bases, V lost 6 bases, and 9 bases had no gene match. The CDR3 is 14 amino acids. Germline V gene lookup returns CDR1 WSHSY and CDR2 SAAADI. The DNA of the CDR3 is TGCGCCAGCAGACCCGGACTAGAGTTGGGGGAGCTGTTTTTT. This translates into CASRPGLELGELFF.

The V gene is TRBV3-1 (or the pseudogene TRBV3-2), the J gene TRBJ2-1; TRBD2 aligns across 13 bases. This CDR3 has 15 amino acids. Germline CDR1 reads LGHDT; CDR2 reads YNNKEL (reference sequence). J was trimmed by 6 bases and V by 3 bases; bases with no gene match: 2. The CDR3 region is CASSQGLAGLNEQFF. For the CDR3, the DNA is TGTGCCAGCAGCCAGGGACTAGCGGGACTCAATGAGCAGTTCTTC.

CDR3 DNA: TGTGCCAGCAGCCACCCCGCGGGAGGTAGATACGAGCAGTACTTC. It specifies CASSHPAGGRYEQYF. V is TRBV11-2 and J is TRBJ2-7; 8 nucleotides line up with TRBD2. CDR3 length: 15 residues. Germline values: CDR1 SGHAT, CDR2 FQNNGV. V lost 5 bases to trimming and J lost 4 bases; unmatched junction nucleotides: 10.

The chain links TRBV2 to TRBJ1-5, with 11 bases identical to TRBD1. CDR3 length: 14 residues. Trimming took 8 bases from V and 7 from J; bases not matched to a gene: 7. Germline V gives CDR1 SNHLY, CDR2 FYNNEI. CDR3 sequence reads: CASRGGTGGQPQHF. CDR3 in DNA: TGTGCCAGCCGGGGGGGGACAGGGGGACAGCCCCAGCATTTT.

The gene calls are TRBV9 and TRBJ2-5; maybe TRBD1 (6 bases). The CDR3 is 13 residues long. Trimming shortened V by 3 bases and J by 7 bases, and 13 bases separated the two germline ends. Germline V gene sequence: CDR1 SGDLS, CDR2 YYNGEE. The CDR3 nucleotides are TGTGCCAGCAGCGCACAGGGTGGGGGGACCCAGTACTTC. Translating it yields CASSAQGGGTQYF.

The gene calls are TRBV2 and TRBJ2-3; TRBD1 matches at 8 bases. CDR1 and CDR2 from the germline V gene are SNHLY and FYNNEI. With 6 bases clipped from V and 6 bases from J, the junction kept 11 bases outside the gene matches. The CDR3 is 15 residues long. This CDR3 reads CASSGPGGGWDTQYF. CDR3 nucleotides: TGTGCCAGCAGCGGGCCAGGGGGCGGATGGGATACGCAGTATTTT. The full variable domain, rest sourced from reference TRBV2 and TRBJ2-3, is EPEVTQTPSHQVTQMGQEVILRCVPISNHLYFYWYRQILGQKVEFLVSFYNNEISEKSEIFDDQFSVERPDGSNFTLKIRSTKLEDSAMYFCASSGPGGGWDTQYFGPGTRLTVL.